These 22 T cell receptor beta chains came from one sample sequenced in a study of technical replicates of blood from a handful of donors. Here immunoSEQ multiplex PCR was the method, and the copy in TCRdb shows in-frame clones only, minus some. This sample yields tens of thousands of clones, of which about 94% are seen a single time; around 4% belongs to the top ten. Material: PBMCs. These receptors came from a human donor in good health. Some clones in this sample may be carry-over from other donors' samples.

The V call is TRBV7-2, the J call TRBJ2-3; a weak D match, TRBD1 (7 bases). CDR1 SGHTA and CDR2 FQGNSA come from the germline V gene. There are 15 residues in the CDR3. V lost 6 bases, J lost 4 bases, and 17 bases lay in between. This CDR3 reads CASSPRQGGADTQYF. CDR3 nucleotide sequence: TGTGCCAGCAGTCCTCGACAGGGCGGGGCAGATACGCAGTATTTT. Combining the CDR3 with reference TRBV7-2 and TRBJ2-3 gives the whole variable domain GAGVSQSPSNKVTEKGKDVELRCDPISGHTALYWYRQSLGQGLEFLIYFQGNSAPDKSGLPSDRFSAERTGGSVSTLTIQRTQQEDSAVYLCASSPRQGGADTQYFGPGTRLTVL.

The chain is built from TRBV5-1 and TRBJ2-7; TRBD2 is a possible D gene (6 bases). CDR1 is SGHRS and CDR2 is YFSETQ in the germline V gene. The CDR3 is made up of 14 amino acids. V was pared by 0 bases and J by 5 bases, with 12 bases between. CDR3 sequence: CASSLEDGGHEQYF. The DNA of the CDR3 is TGCGCCAGCAGCTTGGAGGACGGGGGTCACGAGCAGTACTTC.

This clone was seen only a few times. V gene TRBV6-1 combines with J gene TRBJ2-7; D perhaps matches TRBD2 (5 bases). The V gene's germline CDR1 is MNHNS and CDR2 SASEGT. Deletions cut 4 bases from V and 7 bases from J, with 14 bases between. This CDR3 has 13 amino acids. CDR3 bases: TGTGCCAGCAGTGGTCGGGATGTCGGTGAGCAGTACTTC. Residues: CASSGRDVGEQYF.

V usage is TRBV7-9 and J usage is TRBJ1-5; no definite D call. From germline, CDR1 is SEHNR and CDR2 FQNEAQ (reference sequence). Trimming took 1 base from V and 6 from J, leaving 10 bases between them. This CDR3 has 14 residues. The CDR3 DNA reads TGTGCCAGCAGCTTAGATACGAGTGGTCAGCCCCAGCATTTT. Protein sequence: CASSLDTSGQPQHF.

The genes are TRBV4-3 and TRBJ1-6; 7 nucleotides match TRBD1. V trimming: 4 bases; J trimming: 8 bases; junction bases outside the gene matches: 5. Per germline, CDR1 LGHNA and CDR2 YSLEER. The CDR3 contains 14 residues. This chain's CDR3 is CASSRGTVDSPLHF. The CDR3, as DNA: TGCGCCAGCAGCCGCGGGACAGTAGATTCACCCCTCCACTTT.

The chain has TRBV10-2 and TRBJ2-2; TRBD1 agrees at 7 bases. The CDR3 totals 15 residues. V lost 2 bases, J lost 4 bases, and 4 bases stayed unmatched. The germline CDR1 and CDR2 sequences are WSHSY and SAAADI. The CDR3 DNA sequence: TGCGCCAGCAGTGAGCGGGCAGGGGGCACCGGGGAGCTGTTTTTT. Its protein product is CASSERAGGTGELFF.

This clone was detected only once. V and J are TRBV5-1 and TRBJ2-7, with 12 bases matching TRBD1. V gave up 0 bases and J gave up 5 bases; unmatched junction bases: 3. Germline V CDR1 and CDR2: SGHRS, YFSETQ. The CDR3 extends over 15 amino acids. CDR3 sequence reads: CASSLAGTGGDEQYF. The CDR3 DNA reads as TGCGCCAGCAGCTTGGCCGGGACAGGGGGCGACGAGCAGTACTTC.

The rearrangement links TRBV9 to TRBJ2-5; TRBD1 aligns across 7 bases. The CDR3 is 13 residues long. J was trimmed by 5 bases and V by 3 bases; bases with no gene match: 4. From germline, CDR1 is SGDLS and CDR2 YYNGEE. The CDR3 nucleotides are TGTGCCAGCAGCGAAGGGGGCTTGGAGACCCAGTACTTC. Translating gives CASSEGGLETQYF.

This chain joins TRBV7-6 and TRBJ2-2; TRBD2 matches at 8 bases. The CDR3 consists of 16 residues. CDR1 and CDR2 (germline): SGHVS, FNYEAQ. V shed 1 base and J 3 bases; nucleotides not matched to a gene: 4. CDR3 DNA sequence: TGTGCCAGCAGCTTAGGCGGGGGGCCCCACACCGGGGAGCTGTTTTTT. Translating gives CASSLGGGPHTGELFF.

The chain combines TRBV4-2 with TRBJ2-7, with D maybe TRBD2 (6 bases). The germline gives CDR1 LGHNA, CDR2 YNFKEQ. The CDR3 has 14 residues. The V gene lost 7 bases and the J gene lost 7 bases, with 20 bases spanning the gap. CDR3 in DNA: TGTGCCAGCATGGGACTCAGGGTTAAGTGTGAGCAGTACTTC. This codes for CASMGLRVKCEQYF.

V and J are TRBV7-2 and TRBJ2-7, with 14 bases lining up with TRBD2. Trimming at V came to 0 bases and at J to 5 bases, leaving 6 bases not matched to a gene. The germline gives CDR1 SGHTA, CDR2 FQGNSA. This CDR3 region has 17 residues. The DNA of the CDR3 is TGTGCCAGCAGCTTAGCTGGGACTAGCGGGAGCCCCAACGAGCAGTACTTC. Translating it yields CASSLAGTSGSPNEQYF. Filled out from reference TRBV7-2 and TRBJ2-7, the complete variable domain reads GAGVSQSPSNKVTEKGKDVELRCDPISGHTALYWYRQSLGQGLEFLIYFQGNSAPDKSGLPSDRFSAERTGGSVSTLTIQRTQQEDSAVYLCASSLAGTSGSPNEQYFGPGTRLTVT.

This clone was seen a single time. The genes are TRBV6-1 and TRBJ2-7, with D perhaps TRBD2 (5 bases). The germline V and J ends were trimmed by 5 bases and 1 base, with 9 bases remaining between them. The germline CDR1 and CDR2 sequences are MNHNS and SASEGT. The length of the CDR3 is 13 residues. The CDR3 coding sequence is TGTGCCAGCAGTAGCGGCGGATCCTACGAGCAGTACTTC. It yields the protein CASSSGGSYEQYF.

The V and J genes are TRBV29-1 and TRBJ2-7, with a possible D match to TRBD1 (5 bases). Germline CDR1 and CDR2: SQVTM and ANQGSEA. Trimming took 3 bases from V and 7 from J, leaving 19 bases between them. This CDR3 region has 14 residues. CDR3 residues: CSVDFGHGNEEQYF. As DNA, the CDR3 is TGCAGCGTTGACTTCGGACACGGTAATGAAGAGCAGTACTTC.

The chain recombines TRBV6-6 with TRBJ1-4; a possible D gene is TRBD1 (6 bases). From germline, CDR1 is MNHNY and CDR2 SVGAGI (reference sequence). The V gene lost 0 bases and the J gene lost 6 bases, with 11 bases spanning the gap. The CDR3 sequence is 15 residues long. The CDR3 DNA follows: TGTGCCAGCAGTTACTCGGGGGCGGTATATGAAAAACTGTTTTTT. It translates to CASSYSGAVYEKLFF.

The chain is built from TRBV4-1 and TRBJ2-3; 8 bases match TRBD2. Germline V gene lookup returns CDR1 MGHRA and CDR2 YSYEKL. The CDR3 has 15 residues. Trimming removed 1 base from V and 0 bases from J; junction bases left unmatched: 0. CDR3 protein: CASSQVAGSTDTQYF. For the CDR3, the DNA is TGCGCCAGCAGCCAAGTAGCGGGGAGCACAGATACGCAGTATTTT.

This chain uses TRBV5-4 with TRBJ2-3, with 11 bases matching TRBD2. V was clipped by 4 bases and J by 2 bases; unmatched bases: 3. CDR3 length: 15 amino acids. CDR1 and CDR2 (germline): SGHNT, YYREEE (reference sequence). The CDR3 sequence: CASSRGLADTDTQYF. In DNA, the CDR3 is TGTGCCAGCAGCAGGGGACTAGCGGACACAGATACGCAGTATTTT.

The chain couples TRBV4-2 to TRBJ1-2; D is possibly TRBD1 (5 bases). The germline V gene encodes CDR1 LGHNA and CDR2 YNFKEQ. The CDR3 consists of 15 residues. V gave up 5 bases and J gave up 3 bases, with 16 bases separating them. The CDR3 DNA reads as TGTGCCAGCAGCAACTCCCAGGGTTTCGACTATGGCTACACCTTC. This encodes CASSNSQGFDYGYTF.

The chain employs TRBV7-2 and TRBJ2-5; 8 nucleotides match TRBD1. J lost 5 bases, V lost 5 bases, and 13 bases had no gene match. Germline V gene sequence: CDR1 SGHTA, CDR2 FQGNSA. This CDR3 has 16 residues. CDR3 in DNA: TGTGCCAGCAGCATCCCCGGGACAGGCCGTCGGGAGACCCAGTACTTC. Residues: CASSIPGTGRRETQYF.

The CDR3 sequence: CASSLTGGETQYF. The CDR3 nucleotides read TGTGCCAGCAGCTTAACAGGAGGGGAGACCCAGTACTTC. The rearrangement joins TRBV7-3 to TRBJ2-5; tentative D call: TRBD2 (6 bases). Looked up from germline, CDR1 is SGHTA and CDR2 is FQGTGA. The V and J ends lost 0 bases and 5 bases respectively, with 7 bases between them. The CDR3 runs 13 residues.

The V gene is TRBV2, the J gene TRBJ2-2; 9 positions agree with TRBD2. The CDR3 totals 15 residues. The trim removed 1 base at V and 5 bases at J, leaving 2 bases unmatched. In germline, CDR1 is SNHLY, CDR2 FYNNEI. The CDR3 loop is CASSEGLAGTGELFF. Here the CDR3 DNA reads TGTGCCAGCAGTGAAGGGCTAGCGGGAACCGGGGAGCTGTTTTTT.

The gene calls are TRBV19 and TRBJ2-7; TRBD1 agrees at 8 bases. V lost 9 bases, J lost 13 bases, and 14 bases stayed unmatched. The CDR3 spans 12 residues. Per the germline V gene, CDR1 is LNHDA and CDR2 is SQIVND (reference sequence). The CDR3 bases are TGTGCCAGCGGCCTATTTGGACAGGGCCTATACTTC. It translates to CASGLFGQGLYF.

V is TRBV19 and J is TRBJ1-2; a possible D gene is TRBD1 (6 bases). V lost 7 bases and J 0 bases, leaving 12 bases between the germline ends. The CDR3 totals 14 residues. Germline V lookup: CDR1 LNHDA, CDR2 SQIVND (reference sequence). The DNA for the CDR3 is TGTGCCAGTACTGACAGGCGAACTAACTATGGCTACACCTTC. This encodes CASTDRRTNYGYTF.